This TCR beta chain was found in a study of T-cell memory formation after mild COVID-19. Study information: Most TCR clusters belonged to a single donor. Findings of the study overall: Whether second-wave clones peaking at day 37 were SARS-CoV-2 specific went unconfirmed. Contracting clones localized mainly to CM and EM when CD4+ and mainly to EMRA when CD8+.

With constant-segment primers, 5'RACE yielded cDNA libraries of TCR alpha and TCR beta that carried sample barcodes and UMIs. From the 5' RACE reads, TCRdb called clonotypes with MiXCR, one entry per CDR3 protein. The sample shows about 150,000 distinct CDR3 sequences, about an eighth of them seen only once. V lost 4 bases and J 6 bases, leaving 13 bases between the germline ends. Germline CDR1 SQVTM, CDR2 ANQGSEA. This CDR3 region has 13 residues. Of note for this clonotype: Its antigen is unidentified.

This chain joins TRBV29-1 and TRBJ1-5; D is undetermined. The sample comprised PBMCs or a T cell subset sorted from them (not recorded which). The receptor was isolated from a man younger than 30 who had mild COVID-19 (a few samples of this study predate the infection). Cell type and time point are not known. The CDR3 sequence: CSVVGQQGQPQHF. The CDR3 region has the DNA TGCAGCGTTGTTGGCCAGCAAGGTCAGCCCCAGCATTTT. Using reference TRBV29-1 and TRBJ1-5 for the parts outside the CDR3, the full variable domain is SAVISQKPSRDICQRGTSLTIQCQVDSQVTMMFWYRQQPGQSLTLIATANQGSEATYESGFVIDKFPISRPNLTFSTLTVSNMSPEDSSIYLCSVVGQQGQPQHFGDGTRLSIL.